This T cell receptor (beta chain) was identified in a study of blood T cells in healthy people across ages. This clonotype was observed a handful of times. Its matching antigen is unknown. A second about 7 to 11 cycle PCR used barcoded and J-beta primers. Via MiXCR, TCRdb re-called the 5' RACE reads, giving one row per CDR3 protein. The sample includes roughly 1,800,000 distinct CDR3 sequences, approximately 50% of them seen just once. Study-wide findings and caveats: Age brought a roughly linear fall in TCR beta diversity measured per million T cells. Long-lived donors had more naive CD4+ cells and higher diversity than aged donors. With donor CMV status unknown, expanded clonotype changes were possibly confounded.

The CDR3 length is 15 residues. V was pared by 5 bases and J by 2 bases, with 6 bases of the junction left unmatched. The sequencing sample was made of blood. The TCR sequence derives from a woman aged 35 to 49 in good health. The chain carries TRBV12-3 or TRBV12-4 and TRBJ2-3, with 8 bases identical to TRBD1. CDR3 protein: CASSPHRGYTDTQYF. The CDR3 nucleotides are TGTGCCAGCAGTCCCCACAGGGGGTACACAGATACGCAGTATTTT.